The 22 T cell receptor beta chains reported below all come from one sample, sequenced in a study of Ad26.COV2.S vaccination and SARS-CoV-2 variants. Noted treatment: 15 to 20 received Ad26.COV2.S at low or high dose, single or two shots; about 5 received placebo; per-sample allocation not given. Each sample was drawn 63 days after the first injection (of vaccine or placebo). Using immunoSEQ multiplex PCR, the repertoire was profiled, and TCRdb retains in-frame clones only, with some absent. The sample consists of 200,000 to 300,000 clones, roughly 90% of them appearing once. The sample consisted of peripheral blood, taken in a trial of Ad26.COV2.S vaccine versus placebo. These receptors were collected from a person aged 18-60 years who received the Ad26.COV2.S COVID-19 vaccine or a placebo.

The chain employs TRBV4-2 and TRBJ1-2; D unresolved. This CDR3 is built from 13 residues. Germline CDR1 LGHNA, CDR2 YNFKEQ. V lost 0 bases and J 5 bases, leaving 7 bases between the germline ends. The CDR3 here is CASSQDTPYGYTF. Written as DNA, the CDR3 is TGTGCCAGCAGCCAAGATACGCCTTATGGCTACACCTTC.

The CDR3 DNA sequence: TGTGCCACCAGTGACCGGGACAGGGGGAATGAGCAGTTCTTC. Translated: CATSDRDRGNEQFF. The chain combines TRBV24-1 with TRBJ2-1; TRBD1 aligns across 11 bases. The CDR3 sequence is 14 residues long. The J segment lost 7 bases and the V segment lost 4 bases, leaving 2 bases of the junction unmatched. Germline CDR1 KGHDR, CDR2 SFDVKD.

The V gene is TRBV30, the J gene TRBJ1-3, with D uncertain. The V gene lost 3 bases and the J gene lost 0 bases, with 9 bases spanning the gap. CDR1 is GTSNPN and CDR2 is SVGIG in the germline V gene (reference sequence). The CDR3 is made up of 14 amino acids. The CDR3 spells CAWSAASSGNTIYF. The CDR3 bases are TGTGCCTGGAGCGCAGCTAGCTCTGGAAACACCATATATTTT.

The chain is built from TRBV7-9 and TRBJ2-1; weak D call: TRBD2 (6 bases). Between the trimmed V and J ends, which lost 6 bases and 5 bases, there was a span of 20 bases. This CDR3 is built from 16 residues. Germline CDR1 SEHNR, CDR2 FQNEAQ (reference sequence). The CDR3 sequence is CASRRGIERVNNEQFF. The CDR3 bases are TGTGCCAGCAGGAGAGGGATTGAGCGGGTAAACAATGAGCAGTTCTTC.

The chain combines TRBV5-8 with TRBJ2-4; TRBD1 agrees at 7 bases. This CDR3 has 14 residues. Germline loops: CDR1 SGHTS, CDR2 YDEGEE. The junction had 5 bases not matched to a gene; V was cut back by 7 bases and J by 1 base. The CDR3 DNA sequence: TGTGCCAGCGCAAAGACAGGGGCCAAAAACATTCAGTACTTC. This translates into CASAKTGAKNIQYF.

V and J are TRBV7-8 and TRBJ1-5; D ambiguous. V was cut by 1 base and J by 6 bases, with 10 bases left in between. This CDR3 has 14 amino acids. Germline loops: CDR1 SGHVS, CDR2 FQNEAQ. The CDR3 loop reads CASSLVGHGQPQHF. As DNA, the CDR3 is TGTGCCAGCAGCTTAGTTGGGCACGGTCAGCCCCAGCATTTT.

The V call is TRBV28, the J call TRBJ1-6; 7 bases map to TRBD1. This CDR3 has 16 amino acids. CDR1 is MDHEN and CDR2 is SYDVKM in the germline V gene. Losses at the gene ends were 5 bases for V and 6 bases for J; bases not matched to a gene: 10. CDR3 residues: CASSPREGAGNSPLHF. The CDR3 DNA reads TGTGCCAGCAGTCCCCGGGAGGGGGCAGGTAATTCACCCCTCCACTTT.

The chain has TRBV7-8 and TRBJ2-1; no clear D gene. The germline V gene encodes CDR1 SGHVS and CDR2 FQNEAQ. V gave up 0 bases and J gave up 9 bases, with 12 bases separating them. The CDR3 covers 14 residues. CDR3 protein: CASSLASIVIEQFF. The CDR3 region has the DNA TGTGCCAGCAGCTTAGCGTCAATAGTGATTGAGCAGTTCTTC.

This clone was counted once. The chain couples TRBV24-1 to TRBJ2-3; 9 positions agree with TRBD2. The CDR3 has 13 residues. V shed 6 bases and J 4 bases; nucleotides not matched to a gene: 1. CDR1 is KGHDR, CDR2 SFDVKD, per germline. As DNA, the CDR3 is TGTGCCACCAGTATAGCGGGAGCAGATACGCAGTATTTT. Protein sequence: CATSIAGADTQYF.

This chain uses TRBV6-2 or TRBV6-3 with TRBJ2-5; tentatively, D is TRBD2 (6 bases). The CDR3 covers 18 residues. CDR1 is MNHEY, CDR2 SVGEGT, per germline. V lost 0 bases and J 4 bases, leaving 21 bases between the germline ends. The CDR3 loop reads CASSYSLRGFPNIETQYF. CDR3 sequence (DNA): TGTGCCAGCAGTTACTCCCTCCGGGGGTTCCCCAATATAGAGACCCAGTACTTC.

The chain joins TRBV5-4 to TRBJ2-7; 8 bases are a match to TRBD1. Looked up from germline, CDR1 is SGHNT and CDR2 is YYREEE (reference sequence). The CDR3 loop spans 15 amino acids. V lost 3 bases, J lost 2 bases, and 7 bases stayed unmatched. CDR3: CASSSWDRSTYEQYF. CDR3 bases: TGTGCCAGCAGCTCCTGGGACAGGTCGACCTACGAGCAGTACTTC.

The genes are TRBV19 and TRBJ1-5; D ambiguous. This CDR3 has 17 residues. Germline V gene data show CDR1 as LNHDA and CDR2 as SQIVND (reference sequence). The V end lost 10 bases, the J end lost 2 bases, and 24 bases lay between the germline ends. CDR3 sequence: CATKSAGGGVGNQPQHF. The CDR3 DNA is TGTGCCACCAAAAGTGCCGGTGGTGGGGTTGGCAATCAGCCCCAGCATTTT.

The chain has TRBV28 and TRBJ1-2; 7 positions match TRBD1. The CDR3 covers 15 residues. The ends lost 4 bases at V and 1 base at J; junction bases unmatched: 6. Germline CDR1 MDHEN, CDR2 SYDVKM. In nucleotides, the CDR3 is TGTGCCAGCAGTTGGGGGACAGCAGTTAACTATGGCTACACCTTC. Translated, it gives CASSWGTAVNYGYTF.

This rearrangement joins TRBV20-1 to TRBJ2-7; D unresolved. Germline-derived CDR1 and CDR2 are DFQATT and SNEGSKA (reference sequence). Trimming removed 2 bases at V and 4 bases at J, with 6 bases between. The CDR3 sequence is 11 residues long. The CDR3 nucleotides are TGCAGTGCTAGACAGGCATACGAGCAGTACTTC. It is translated as CSARQAYEQYF.

The chain has TRBV5-5 and TRBJ1-5, with a possible D match to TRBD1 (5 bases). The V gene's germline CDR1 is SGHKS and CDR2 YYEKEE (reference sequence). CDR3 length: 18 residues. The V and J ends lost 4 bases and 1 base respectively, with 21 bases between them. The CDR3 region has the DNA TGTGCCAGCAGCCGAACGGGGCCAGGAAGTGTGAGCAATCAGCCCCAGCATTTT. It is translated as CASSRTGPGSVSNQPQHF.

The V gene is TRBV28, the J gene TRBJ1-1; D is perhaps TRBD1 (5 bases). In germline, CDR1 is MDHEN, CDR2 SYDVKM. The CDR3 sequence is 12 residues long. The ends were cut back, 6 bases at V and 0 bases at J, with 5 bases in the middle. CDR3 region: CASRDMNTEAFF. The CDR3 bases are TGTGCCAGCAGGGACATGAACACTGAAGCTTTCTTT.

Turning to this clone: Other nucleotide sequences from this sample produce the same CDR3. This rearrangement joins TRBV3-1 (or the pseudogene TRBV3-2) to TRBJ2-7; the D is unclear. CDR1 and CDR2 (germline): LGHDT, YNNKEL (reference sequence). The CDR3 length is 11 residues. The germline V and J ends were trimmed by 4 bases and 4 bases, with 5 bases remaining between them. The CDR3 protein is CASSLSYEQYF. CDR3 DNA: TGTGCCAGCAGCCTCAGTTACGAGCAGTACTTC.

The chain links TRBV12-3 or TRBV12-4 to TRBJ2-2; no reliable D call. V was trimmed by 8 bases and J by 4 bases, leaving 11 bases between them. The CDR3 runs 13 residues. CDR3 sequence (DNA): TGTGCCAGCTCGTGGGTCGGCACCGGGGAGCTGTTTTTT. Protein: CASSWVGTGELFF.

The chain has TRBV7-9 and TRBJ2-1; 13 bases match TRBD2. The CDR3 is 15 residues long. With 4 bases clipped from V and 11 bases from J, the junction kept 8 bases outside the gene matches. Germline V gene data show CDR1 as SEHNR and CDR2 as FQNEAQ (reference sequence). The CDR3 sequence is CASSYQLAGGPQQFF. The CDR3 DNA follows: TGTGCCAGCAGCTACCAACTAGCGGGGGGGCCTCAGCAGTTCTTC.

This rearrangement joins TRBV6-2 or TRBV6-3 to TRBJ2-3; D is ambiguous. Looked up from germline, CDR1 is MNHEY and CDR2 is SVGEGT. The CDR3 length is 15 residues. V lost 0 bases, J lost 1 base, and 8 bases lay in between. CDR3 amino acids: CASSYSQIRTDTQYF. Here the CDR3 DNA reads TGTGCCAGCAGTTACTCCCAGATCCGCACAGATACGCAGTATTTT.

V usage is TRBV5-1 and J usage is TRBJ2-1; D gene uncertain. Trimming removed 2 bases at V and 6 bases at J, with 15 bases between. Germline V CDR1 and CDR2: SGHRS, YFSETQ. This CDR3 contains 15 residues. This chain's CDR3 is CASSLRVGNLNEQFF. The CDR3 coding sequence is TGCGCCAGCAGCTTACGGGTAGGGAACCTCAATGAGCAGTTCTTC.

This clone is a singleton in its sample. The rearrangement joins TRBV5-4 to TRBJ2-1; possibly TRBD1 for D (6 bases). V lost 3 bases to trimming and J lost 4 bases, with 14 bases between them. The CDR3 length is 15 residues. Germline CDR1 and CDR2: SGHNT and YYREEE (reference sequence). For the CDR3, the DNA is TGTGCCAGCAGCTCCCCACGGGACAATTACAATGAGCAGTTCTTC. It translates to CASSSPRDNYNEQFF.